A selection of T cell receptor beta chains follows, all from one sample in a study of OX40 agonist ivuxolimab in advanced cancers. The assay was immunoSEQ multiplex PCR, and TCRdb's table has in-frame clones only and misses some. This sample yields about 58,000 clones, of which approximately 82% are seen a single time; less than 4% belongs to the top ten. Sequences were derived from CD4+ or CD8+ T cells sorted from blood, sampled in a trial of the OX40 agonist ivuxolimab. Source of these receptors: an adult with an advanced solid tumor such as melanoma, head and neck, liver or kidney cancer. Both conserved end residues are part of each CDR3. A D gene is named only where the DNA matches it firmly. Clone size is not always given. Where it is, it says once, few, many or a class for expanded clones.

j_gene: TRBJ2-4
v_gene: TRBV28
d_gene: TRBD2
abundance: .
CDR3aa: CASLGPTSGGKNIQYF
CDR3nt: TGTGCCAGCCTCGGGCCGACTAGCGGGGGCAAAAACATTCAGTACTTC

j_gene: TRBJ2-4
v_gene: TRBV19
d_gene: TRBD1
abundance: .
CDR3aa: CAIRDRGQNIQYF
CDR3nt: TGTGCCATTAGGGACAGGGGACAAAACATTCAGTACTTC

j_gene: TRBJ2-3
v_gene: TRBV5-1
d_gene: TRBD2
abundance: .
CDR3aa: CASSFRPLTSGGAYDTQYF
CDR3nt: TGCGCCAGCAGCTTTCGCCCCCTGACTAGCGGGGGGGCGTATGATACGCAGTATTTT

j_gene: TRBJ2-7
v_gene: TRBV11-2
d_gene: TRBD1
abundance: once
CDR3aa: CASSLLRGEQGVGYYEQYF
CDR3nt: TGTGCCAGCAGCTTATTAAGGGGTGAACAGGGGGTGGGCTACTACGAGCAGTACTTC

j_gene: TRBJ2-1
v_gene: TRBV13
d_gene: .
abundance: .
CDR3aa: CASSLSVQQFF
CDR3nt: TGTGCCAGCAGCTTAAGTGTCCAGCAGTTCTTC

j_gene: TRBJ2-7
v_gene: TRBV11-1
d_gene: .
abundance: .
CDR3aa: CASSLLMNRDSYEQYF
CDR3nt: TGTGCCAGCAGCTTATTGATGAACCGAGACTCCTACGAGCAGTACTTC

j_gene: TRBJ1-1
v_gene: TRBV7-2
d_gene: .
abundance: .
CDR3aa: CASSLRQLDTEAFF
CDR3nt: TGTGCCAGCAGCTTACGACAGCTGGACACTGAAGCTTTCTTT

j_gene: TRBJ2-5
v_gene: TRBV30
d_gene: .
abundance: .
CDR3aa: CAWSSGRDQETQYF
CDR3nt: TGTGCCTGGAGTAGCGGAAGGGACCAAGAGACCCAGTACTTC

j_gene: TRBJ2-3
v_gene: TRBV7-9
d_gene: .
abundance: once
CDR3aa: CASSLFESTDTQYF
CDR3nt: TGTGCCAGCAGCCTCTTTGAATCTACAGATACGCAGTATTTT

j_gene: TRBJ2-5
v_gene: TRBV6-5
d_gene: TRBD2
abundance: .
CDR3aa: CASSCGTSGGETQYF
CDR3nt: TGTGCCAGCAGTTGCGGGACTAGCGGGGGGGAGACCCAGTACTTC

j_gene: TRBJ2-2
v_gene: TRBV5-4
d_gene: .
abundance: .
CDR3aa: CASSLNGELFF
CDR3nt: TGTGCCAGCAGCTTAAATGGGGAGCTGTTTTTT

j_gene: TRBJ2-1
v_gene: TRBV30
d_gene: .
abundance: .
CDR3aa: CAWRPAGPYNEQFF
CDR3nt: TGTGCCTGGAGACCAGCGGGCCCTTACAATGAGCAGTTCTTC

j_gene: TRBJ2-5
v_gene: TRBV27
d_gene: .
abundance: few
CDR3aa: CASSRRPQETQYF
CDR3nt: TGTGCCAGCAGTAGGAGGCCTCAAGAGACCCAGTACTTC

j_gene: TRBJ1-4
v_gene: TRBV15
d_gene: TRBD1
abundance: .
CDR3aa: CATSRTGQPNEKLFF
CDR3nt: TGTGCCACCAGTCGGACGGGACAGCCTAATGAAAAACTGTTTTTT

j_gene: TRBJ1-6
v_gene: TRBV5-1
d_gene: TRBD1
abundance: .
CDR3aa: CASSSDRVAPLHF
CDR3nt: TGCGCCAGCAGCTCGGACAGGGTGGCACCCCTCCACTTT

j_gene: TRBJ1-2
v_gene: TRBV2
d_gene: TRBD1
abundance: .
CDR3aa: CASSEGQGAFYGYTF
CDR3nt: TGTGCCAGCAGTGAAGGACAGGGGGCCTTCTATGGCTACACCTTC

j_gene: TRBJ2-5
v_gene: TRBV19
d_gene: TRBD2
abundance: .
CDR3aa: CASTKASGGETQYF
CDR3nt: TGTGCCAGTACCAAGGCTAGCGGAGGGGAGACCCAGTACTTC

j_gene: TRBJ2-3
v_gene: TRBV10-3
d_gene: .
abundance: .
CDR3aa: CATVGGAGTDTQYF
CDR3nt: TGTGCCACCGTTGGGGGGGCTGGCACAGATACGCAGTATTTT

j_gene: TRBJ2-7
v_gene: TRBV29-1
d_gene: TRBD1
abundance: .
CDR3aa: CSVEDFGTGVVEQYF
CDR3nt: TGCAGCGTTGAAGATTTTGGGACAGGGGTCGTTGAGCAGTACTTC

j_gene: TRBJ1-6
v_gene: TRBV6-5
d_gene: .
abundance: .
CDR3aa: CASGVSAPLHF
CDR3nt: TGTGCCAGCGGCGTCTCGGCCCCCCTCCACTTT

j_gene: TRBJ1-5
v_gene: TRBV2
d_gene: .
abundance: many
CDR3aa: CASSEATSAQPQHF
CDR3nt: TGTGCCAGCAGTGAAGCGACCTCGGCTCAGCCCCAGCATTTT

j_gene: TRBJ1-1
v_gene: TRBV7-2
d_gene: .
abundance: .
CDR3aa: CASWGRNEGYEAFF
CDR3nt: TGTGCCAGCTGGGGCCGTAACGAGGGCTATGAAGCTTTCTTT